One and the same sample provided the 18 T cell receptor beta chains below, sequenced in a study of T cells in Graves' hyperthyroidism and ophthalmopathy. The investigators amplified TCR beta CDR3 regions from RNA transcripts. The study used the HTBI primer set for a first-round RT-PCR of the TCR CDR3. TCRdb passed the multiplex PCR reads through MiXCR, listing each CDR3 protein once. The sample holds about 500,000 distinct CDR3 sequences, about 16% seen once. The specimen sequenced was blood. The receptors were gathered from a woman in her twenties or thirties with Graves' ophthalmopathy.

As DNA, the CDR3 is TGCAGCGCGGTGGACGGGGCGGGCTACACCTTC. It codes for CSAVDGAGYTF. The chain recombines TRBV29-1 with TRBJ1-2, with D maybe TRBD1 (5 bases). This CDR3 has 11 residues. Germline values: CDR1 SQVTM, CDR2 ANQGSEA. The ends were cut back, 7 bases at V and 8 bases at J, with 14 bases in the middle.

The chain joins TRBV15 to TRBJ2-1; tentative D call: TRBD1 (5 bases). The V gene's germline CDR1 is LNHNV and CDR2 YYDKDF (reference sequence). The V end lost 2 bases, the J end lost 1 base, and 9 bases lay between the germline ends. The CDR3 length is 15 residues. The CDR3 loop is CATSRPQGSYNEQFF. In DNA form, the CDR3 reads TGTGCCACCAGCAGACCTCAGGGTTCCTACAATGAGCAGTTCTTC.

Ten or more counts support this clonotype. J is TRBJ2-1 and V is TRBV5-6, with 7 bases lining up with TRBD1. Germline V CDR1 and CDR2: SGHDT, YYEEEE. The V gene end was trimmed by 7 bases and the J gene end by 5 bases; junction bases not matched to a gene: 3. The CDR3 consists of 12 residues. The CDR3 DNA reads TGTGCCAGCGGGACAGCCAACAATGAGCAGTTCTTC. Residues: CASGTANNEQFF.

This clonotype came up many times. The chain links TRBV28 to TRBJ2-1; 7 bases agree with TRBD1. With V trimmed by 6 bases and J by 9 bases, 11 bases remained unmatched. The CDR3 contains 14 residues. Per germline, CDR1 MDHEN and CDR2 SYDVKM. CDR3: CASREGTAGSEQFF. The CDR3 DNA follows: TGTGCCAGCAGAGAAGGGACAGCTGGAAGTGAGCAGTTCTTC.

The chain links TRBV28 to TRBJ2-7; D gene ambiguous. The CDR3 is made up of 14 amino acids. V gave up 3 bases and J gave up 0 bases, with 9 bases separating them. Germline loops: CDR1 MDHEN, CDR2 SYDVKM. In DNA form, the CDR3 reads TGTGCCAGCAGTTTCCGATACCCCTCCTACGAGCAGTACTTC. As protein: CASSFRYPSYEQYF.

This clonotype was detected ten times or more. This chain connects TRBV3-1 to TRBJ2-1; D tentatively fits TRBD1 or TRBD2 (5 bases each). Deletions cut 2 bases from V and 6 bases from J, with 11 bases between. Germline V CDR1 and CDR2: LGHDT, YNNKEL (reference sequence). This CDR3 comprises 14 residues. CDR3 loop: CASSQTGTPNEQFF. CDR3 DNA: TGTGCCAGCAGCCAAACCGGGACGCCCAATGAGCAGTTCTTC.

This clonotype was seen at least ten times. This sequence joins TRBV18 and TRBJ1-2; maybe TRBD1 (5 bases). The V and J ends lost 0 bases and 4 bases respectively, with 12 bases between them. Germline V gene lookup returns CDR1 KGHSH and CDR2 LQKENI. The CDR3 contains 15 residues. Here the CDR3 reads CASSPPGTGSYGYTF. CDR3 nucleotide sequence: TGTGCCAGCTCACCACCGGGAACAGGCAGCTATGGCTACACCTTC.

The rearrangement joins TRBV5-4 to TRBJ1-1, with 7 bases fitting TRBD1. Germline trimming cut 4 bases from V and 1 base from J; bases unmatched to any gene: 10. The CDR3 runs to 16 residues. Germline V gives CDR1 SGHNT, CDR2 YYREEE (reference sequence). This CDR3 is CASSPPPQGQNTEAFF. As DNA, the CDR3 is TGTGCCAGCAGCCCACCCCCACAGGGGCAGAACACTGAAGCTTTCTTT.

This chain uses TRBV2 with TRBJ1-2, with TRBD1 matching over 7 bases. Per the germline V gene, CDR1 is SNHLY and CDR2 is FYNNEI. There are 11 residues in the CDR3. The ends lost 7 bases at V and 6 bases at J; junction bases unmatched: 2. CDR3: CASNTGDGYTF. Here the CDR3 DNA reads TGTGCCAGCAACACAGGGGATGGCTACACCTTC.

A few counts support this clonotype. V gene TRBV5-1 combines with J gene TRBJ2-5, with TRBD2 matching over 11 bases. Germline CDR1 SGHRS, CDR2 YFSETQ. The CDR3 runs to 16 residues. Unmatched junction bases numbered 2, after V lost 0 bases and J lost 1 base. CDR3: CASSLGGTSGQETQYF. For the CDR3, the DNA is TGCGCCAGCAGCTTGGGCGGGACTAGCGGCCAAGAGACCCAGTACTTC.

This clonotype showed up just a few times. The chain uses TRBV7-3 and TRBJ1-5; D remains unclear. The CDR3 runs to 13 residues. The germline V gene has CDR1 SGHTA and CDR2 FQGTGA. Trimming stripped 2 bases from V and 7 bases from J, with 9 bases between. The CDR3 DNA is TGTGCCAGCAGCTTAGGCGGGGAACAGCCCCAGCATTTT. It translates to CASSLGGEQPQHF.

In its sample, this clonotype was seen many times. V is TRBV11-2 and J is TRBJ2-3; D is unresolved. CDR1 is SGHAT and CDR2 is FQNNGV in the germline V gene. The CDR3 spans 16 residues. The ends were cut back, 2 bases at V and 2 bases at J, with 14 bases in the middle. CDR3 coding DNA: TGTGCCAGCAGCTTACTTCCAGCCCGGTCCACAGATACGCAGTATTTT. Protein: CASSLLPARSTDTQYF.

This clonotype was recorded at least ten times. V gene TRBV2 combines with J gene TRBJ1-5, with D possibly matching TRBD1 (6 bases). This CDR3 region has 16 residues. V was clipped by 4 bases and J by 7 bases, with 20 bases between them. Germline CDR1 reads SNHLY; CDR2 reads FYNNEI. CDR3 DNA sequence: TGTGCCAGCAGTGCACGGGGGGCGGGAGTCTTCCAGCCCCAGCATTTT. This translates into CASSARGAGVFQPQHF.

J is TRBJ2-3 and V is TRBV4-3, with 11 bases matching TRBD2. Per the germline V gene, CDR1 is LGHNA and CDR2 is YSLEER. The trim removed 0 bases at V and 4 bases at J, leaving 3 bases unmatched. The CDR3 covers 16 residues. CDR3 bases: TGCGCCAGCAGCCAAGAACAACTAGCGGGAGCAGATACGCAGTATTTT. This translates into CASSQEQLAGADTQYF.

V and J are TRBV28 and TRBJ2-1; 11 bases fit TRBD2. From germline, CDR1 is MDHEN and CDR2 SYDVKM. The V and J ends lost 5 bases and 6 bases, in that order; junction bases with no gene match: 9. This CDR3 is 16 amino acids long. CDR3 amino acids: CASSTLLAGEGNEQFF. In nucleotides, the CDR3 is TGTGCCAGCAGTACTTTACTAGCGGGAGAGGGCAATGAGCAGTTCTTC.

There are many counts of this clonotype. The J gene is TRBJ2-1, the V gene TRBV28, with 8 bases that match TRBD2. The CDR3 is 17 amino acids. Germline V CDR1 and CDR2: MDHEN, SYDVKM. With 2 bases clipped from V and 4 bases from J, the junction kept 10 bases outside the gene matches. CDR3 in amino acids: CASSLPLSGIGYNEQFF. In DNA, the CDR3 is TGTGCCAGCAGTTTACCCCTTAGCGGGATAGGGTACAATGAGCAGTTCTTC.

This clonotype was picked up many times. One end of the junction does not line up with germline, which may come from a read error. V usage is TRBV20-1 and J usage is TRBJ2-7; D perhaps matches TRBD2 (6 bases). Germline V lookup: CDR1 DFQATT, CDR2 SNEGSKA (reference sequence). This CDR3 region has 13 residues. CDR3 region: CSAGEIGGGEQYF. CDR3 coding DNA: TGCAGTGCTGGAGAGATTGGGGGAGGCGAGCAGTACTTC.

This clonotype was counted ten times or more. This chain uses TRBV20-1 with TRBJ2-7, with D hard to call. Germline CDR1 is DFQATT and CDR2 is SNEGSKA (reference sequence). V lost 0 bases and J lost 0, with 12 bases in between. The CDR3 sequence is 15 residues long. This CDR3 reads CSARDWRTASYEQYF. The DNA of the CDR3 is TGCAGTGCTAGAGATTGGCGGACCGCCTCCTACGAGCAGTACTTC.